This record covers a single T cell receptor (beta chain). Its antigen is undetermined. The data stem from a study of T-cell memory formation after mild COVID-19. Study at large: TCR clusters largely stayed donor specific. The study, taken as a whole, reports: CD4+ clones that contracted lay mainly in CM and EM; CD8+ ones lay in EMRA.

TCRdb re-called the 5' RACE reads with MiXCR, one entry per CDR3 protein. Here the sample spans over 120,000 distinct CDR3 sequences, almost 25% being singletons. Trimming shortened V by 0 bases and J by 8 bases, and 11 bases separated the two germline ends. Germline CDR1 and CDR2: SGHRS and YFSETQ. This CDR3 is 13 amino acids long. This rearrangement joins TRBV5-1 to TRBJ1-1, with TRBD1 as a possible D gene (5 bases). Specimen: PBMCs or a T cell subset sorted from them (not recorded which). The receptor was derived from an adult woman who had mild COVID-19 (a few samples of this study predate the infection). Cell type and time point are not known. CDR3 nucleotides: TGCGCCAGCAGCTTGGCGAGAGGGGCAGAAGCTTTCTTT. Amino acids: CASSLARGAEAFF.